This T cell receptor beta chain is from a study of PD-1 blockade in classical Hodgkin lymphoma. General observations from the study: CD8+ TCR diversity did not rise significantly by C4D1, unlike CD4+. Repertoire differences lack defined causes, possibly disease activity or prior therapy. Healthy donors were reported to have higher baseline TCR diversity than newly diagnosed patients.

In regard to this clone: Its antigen is undetermined.

Here immunoSEQ multiplex PCR was the method, and the copy in TCRdb shows in-frame clones only, minus some. The sample records 40,000 to 55,000 clones, around 80% being singletons. The CDR3 spans 13 residues. Per germline, CDR1 SGDLS and CDR2 YYNGEE. Trimming at V came to 4 bases and at J to 8 bases, leaving 6 bases not matched to a gene. Noted time point: cycle 4 day 1 (C4D1), after more than 5 weeks of nivolumab. Patients all relapsed after autologous stem cell transplantation, and there was variation in brentuximab vedotin exposure. The genes are TRBV9 and TRBJ1-2; 9 bases fit TRBD1. The sample in question was peripheral blood mononuclear cells (PBMCs), obtained before the fourth cycle of nivolumab. The source of this sequence is a human donor with classical Hodgkin lymphoma. The CDR3 DNA sequence: TGTGCCAGCAGCACAGGACAGGGGCACGGCTACACCTTC. It translates to CASSTGQGHGYTF.